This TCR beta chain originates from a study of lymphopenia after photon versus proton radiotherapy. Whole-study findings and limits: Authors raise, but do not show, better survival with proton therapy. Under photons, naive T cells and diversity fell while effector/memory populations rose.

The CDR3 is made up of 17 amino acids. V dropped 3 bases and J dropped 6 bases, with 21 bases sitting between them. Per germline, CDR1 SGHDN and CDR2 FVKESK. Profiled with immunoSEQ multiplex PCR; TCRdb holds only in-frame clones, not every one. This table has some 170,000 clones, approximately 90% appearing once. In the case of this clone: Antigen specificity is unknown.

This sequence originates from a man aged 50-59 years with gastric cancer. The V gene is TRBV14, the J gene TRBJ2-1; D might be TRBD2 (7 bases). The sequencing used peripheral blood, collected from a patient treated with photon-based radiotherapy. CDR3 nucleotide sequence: TGTGCCAGCAGCCAGCCATCCGGGGGGCGTTGGAGCAATGAGCAGTTCTTC. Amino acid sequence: CASSQPSGGRWSNEQFF. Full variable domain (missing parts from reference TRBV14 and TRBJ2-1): EAGVTQFPSHSVIEKGQTVTLRCDPISGHDNLYWYRRVMGKEIKFLLHFVKESKQDESGMPNNRFLAERTGGTYSTLKVQPAELEDSGVYFCASSQPSGGRWSNEQFFGPGTRLTVL.